This entry lists 27 T cell receptor beta chains sequenced from one sample in a study of response to subunit inactivated influenza vaccine listed by TCRdb under 2018. The label giving this sample's time point can be read as: approximately 40 days after influenza vaccine administration. Library preparation used RT-PCR. The instrument given in TCRdb is Illumina HiSeq 2500. TCRdb took the public reads, trimmed them with fastp at Q25, ran MiXCR for clone calling and kept in-frame beta chains. Each entry is one CDR3 protein sequence, shown with its most common DNA and genes. The sample table lists fewer than 700,000 distinct CDR3 sequences, roughly 13% of them with a count of one. The leading ten clones occupy around 12% of the sample. Sequencing was performed on PBMCs from blood, taken around seven weeks after vaccination. These receptors were obtained from a man between 45 and 60 years old who received an inactivated influenza vaccine. Donor details come from another sample of the same person, matched by shared clones.

This clonotype was recorded a few times. The chain recombines TRBV6-6 with TRBJ2-5; weak D call: TRBD2 (7 bases). The ends were cut back, 11 bases at V and 5 bases at J, with 18 bases in the middle. The germline V gene encodes CDR1 MNHNY and CDR2 SVGAGI (reference sequence). The CDR3 length is 13 residues. DNA for the CDR3: TGTGCCGTCTCGAGGGGGGGTTCGGAGACCCAGTACTTC. Protein product: CAVSRGGSETQYF.

Ten or more counts support this clonotype. The rearrangement uses TRBV29-1 and TRBJ2-7; 7 bases line up with TRBD2. CDR1 is SQVTM, CDR2 ANQGSEA, per germline. CDR3 length: 14 residues. Germline trimming cut 6 bases from V and 3 bases from J; bases unmatched to any gene: 11. The CDR3, as DNA: TGCAGCGTAGATACTACGGGCGGGGGCTACGAGCAGTACTTC. It translates to CSVDTTGGGYEQYF.

V gene TRBV5-4 combines with J gene TRBJ2-1; 7 nucleotides align to TRBD2. V was clipped by 10 bases and J by 0 bases; unmatched bases: 13. Per germline, CDR1 SGHNT and CDR2 YYREEE (reference sequence). The CDR3 has 16 amino acids. Written as DNA, the CDR3 is TGTGCCGGTAAGAATCTAGCGGTGCACTCCTACAATGAGCAGTTCTTC. Translation: CAGKNLAVHSYNEQFF.

This clonotype was seen only a few times. The gene calls are TRBV5-1 and TRBJ2-1; no firm D call. Germline CDR1 is SGHRS and CDR2 is YFSETQ. This CDR3 region has 13 residues. V was pared by 2 bases and J by 4 bases, with 7 bases between. The CDR3 spells CASSFAEYNEQFF. Written as DNA, the CDR3 is TGCGCCAGCAGCTTTGCGGAGTACAATGAGCAGTTCTTC.

The V call is TRBV14, the J call TRBJ2-1; TRBD1 agrees at 9 bases. V dropped 6 bases and J dropped 9; count of bases not matched to a gene: 6. Germline-derived CDR1 and CDR2 are SGHDN and FVKESK. The CDR3 runs to 13 residues. The CDR3 DNA sequence: TGTGCCAGCAGTCGACAGGGGGTGGGTGAGCAGTTCTTC. Protein sequence: CASSRQGVGEQFF.

This clonotype has a count of ten or more. The V call is TRBV19, the J call TRBJ2-1, with TRBD2 as a possible D gene (5 bases). V was cut by 4 bases and J by 6 bases, with 7 bases left in between. The CDR3 is 12 amino acids. CDR1 LNHDA and CDR2 SQIVND come from the germline V gene (reference sequence). CDR3 protein: CASSNSGNEQFF. The DNA for the CDR3 is TGTGCCAGTAGTAACAGCGGCAATGAGCAGTTCTTC.

At least ten counts were recorded for this clonotype. The chain has TRBV20-1 and TRBJ1-2; unclear D gene. The ends were cut back, 4 bases at V and 5 bases at J, with 17 bases in the middle. The CDR3 runs 14 residues. The germline gives CDR1 DFQATT, CDR2 SNEGSKA (reference sequence). CDR3 protein: CSATGLLLTYGYTF. In DNA, the CDR3 is TGCAGTGCTACCGGACTCCTACTTACTTATGGCTACACCTTC.

The gene calls are TRBV4-1 and TRBJ1-1; D is uncertain. This CDR3 spans 15 amino acids. Trimming shortened V by 0 bases and J by 5 bases, and 13 bases separated the two germline ends. CDR1 is MGHRA and CDR2 is YSYEKL in the germline V gene. CDR3 in DNA: TGCGCCAGCAGCCAAGATTTCGGCAGATTGACTGAAGCTTTCTTT. Its translation is CASSQDFGRLTEAFF.

The chain joins TRBV28 to TRBJ2-1; 8 bases are a match to TRBD2. This CDR3 spans 15 amino acids. CDR1 MDHEN and CDR2 SYDVKM come from the germline V gene. J gave up 7 bases and V 7 bases, and 12 bases lay outside the gene matches. CDR3 sequence reads: CASTVDGGVGNEQFF. The CDR3 coding sequence is TGTGCCAGCACCGTAGACGGGGGGGTCGGGAATGAGCAGTTCTTC.

This clonotype was detected ten times or more. The chain joins TRBV20-1 to TRBJ2-2, with 10 nucleotides matching TRBD2. This CDR3 is built from 15 residues. Germline V gene data show CDR1 as DFQATT and CDR2 as SNEGSKA (reference sequence). Germline trimming cut 3 bases from V and 4 bases from J; bases unmatched to any gene: 5. This CDR3 reads CSARLAGGLTGELFF. In nucleotides, the CDR3 is TGCAGTGCTAGGTTAGCGGGAGGCCTCACCGGGGAGCTGTTTTTT.

This clonotype was picked up a small number of times. The chain combines TRBV5-6 with TRBJ2-2; no clear D. CDR3 length: 16 residues. The V gene's germline CDR1 is SGHDT and CDR2 YYEEEE. V lost 0 bases to trimming and J lost 4 bases, with 13 bases between them. The CDR3 is CASSLGFGQITGELFF. CDR3 in DNA: TGTGCCAGCAGCTTGGGTTTTGGGCAGATCACCGGGGAGCTGTTTTTT. Using reference TRBV5-6 and TRBJ2-2 for the parts outside the CDR3, the full variable domain is DAGVTQSPTHLIKTRGQQVTLRCSPKSGHDTVSWYQQALGQGPQFIFQYYEEEERQRGNFPDRFSGHQFPNYSSELNVNALLLGDSALYLCASSLGFGQITGELFFGEGSRLTVL.

This clonotype was detected only a few times. In nucleotides, the CDR3 is TGCGCCAGCAGCCAAGCCGGGACTTCCGGAGATACGCAGTATTTT. This codes for CASSQAGTSGDTQYF. V gene TRBV4-3 combines with J gene TRBJ2-3, with a possible D match to TRBD2 (6 bases). Germline CDR1 LGHNA, CDR2 YSLEER. Trimming took 1 base from V and 5 from J, leaving 13 bases between them. The CDR3 has 15 residues.

The chain recombines TRBV7-9 with TRBJ2-1; D is possibly TRBD1 or TRBD2 (6 bases each). The germline V gene has CDR1 SEHNR and CDR2 FQNEAQ (reference sequence). With 5 bases removed from V and 8 bases from J, the gap between germline ends came to 22 bases. CDR3 length equals 16 residues. The CDR3 protein is CASSGRSGAAADEQFF. As DNA, the CDR3 is TGTGCCAGCAGCGGGAGGTCAGGGGCCGCCGCGGATGAGCAGTTCTTC.

The chain couples TRBV7-2 to TRBJ2-3; D call uncertain. Germline V gives CDR1 SGHTA, CDR2 FQGNSA. V gave up 0 bases and J gave up 4 bases, with 14 bases separating them. The CDR3 loop spans 16 amino acids. CDR3 loop: CASSLAHRTSPDTQYF. CDR3 nucleotides: TGTGCCAGCAGCTTAGCGCACCGGACCTCACCAGATACGCAGTATTTT.

This clonotype appeared a few times. J is TRBJ2-1 and V is TRBV5-1; 14 bases are shared with TRBD2. Trimming took 4 bases from V and 7 from J; bases not matched to a gene: 4. The CDR3 length is 15 residues. CDR1 is SGHRS and CDR2 is YFSETQ in the germline V gene. The CDR3 coding sequence is TGCGCCAGCAGCCAGACTAGCGGGAGGGTAAATGAGCAGTTCTTC. It codes for CASSQTSGRVNEQFF.

The sample holds a few counts of this clonotype. The CDR3 loop reads CASSWGLAGGLYEQFF. The CDR3 DNA reads as TGTGCCAGCAGTTGGGGACTAGCGGGGGGGCTGTATGAGCAGTTCTTC. V and J are TRBV12-3 or TRBV12-4 and TRBJ2-1, with 16 bases matching TRBD2. The CDR3 covers 16 residues. Trimming took 4 bases from V and 8 from J; bases not matched to a gene: 5.

This clonotype has ten or more counts. This chain joins TRBV15 and TRBJ1-5; D gene unclear. V was pared by 7 bases and J by 5 bases, with 3 bases between. Germline-derived CDR1 and CDR2 are LNHNV and YYDKDF (reference sequence). The CDR3 consists of 10 residues. The CDR3 DNA is TGTGCCACCACTGATCAGCCCCAGCATTTT. It encodes CATTDQPQHF.

Here the CDR3 DNA reads TGTGCCAGCAGCTTATACCCGGGGGAGCAGTACTTC. As protein: CASSLYPGEQYF. The V and J genes are TRBV7-2 and TRBJ2-7; tentative D call: TRBD2 (5 bases). Trimming cost V 2 bases and J 7 bases, with 9 bases left between them. Germline values: CDR1 SGHTA, CDR2 FQGNSA. The CDR3 extends over 12 amino acids.

A few counts support this clonotype. CDR3 in amino acids: CSVERRDSTDTQYF. CDR3 nucleotide sequence: TGCAGCGTTGAGCGGCGGGACAGCACAGATACGCAGTATTTT. J is TRBJ2-3 and V is TRBV29-1; TRBD2 is a possible D gene (6 bases). The germline V gene has CDR1 SQVTM and CDR2 ANQGSEA. The CDR3 contains 14 residues. Trimming left V 3 bases short and J 0 bases short, with 10 bases between.

The chain is built from TRBV4-3 and TRBJ2-2, with D unclear. This CDR3 comprises 15 residues. V was pared by 1 base and J by 1 base, with 7 bases between. The germline V gene encodes CDR1 LGHNA and CDR2 YSLEER. The CDR3 spells CASSQGLVNTGELFF. The CDR3 coding sequence is TGCGCCAGCAGCCAAGGGTTAGTGAACACCGGGGAGCTGTTTTTT.

This clonotype appeared many times. The chain couples TRBV5-1 to TRBJ2-1; 11 bases are shared with TRBD2. The CDR3 consists of 17 residues. The junction had 8 bases not matched to a gene; V was cut back by 4 bases and J by 2 bases. The V gene's germline CDR1 is SGHRS and CDR2 YFSETQ. The CDR3 loop is CASSTGTSGGPYNEQFF. In nucleotides, the CDR3 is TGCGCCAGCAGCACCGGGACTAGCGGAGGCCCCTACAATGAGCAGTTCTTC.

This clonotype was seen a few times. In nucleotides, the CDR3 is TGCAGTGCTAGAGTTGGGGGAGGGTCATACAATGAGCAGTTCTTC. Translation gives CSARVGGGSYNEQFF. The chain employs TRBV20-1 and TRBJ2-1; 7 nucleotides agree with TRBD2. Germline V gene sequence: CDR1 DFQATT, CDR2 SNEGSKA (reference sequence). The ends lost 1 base at V and 4 bases at J; junction bases unmatched: 7. The CDR3 totals 15 residues.

The sample holds many counts of this clonotype. The gene calls are TRBV29-1 and TRBJ2-1; 15 nucleotides line up with TRBD2. There are 16 residues in the CDR3. V was pared by 0 bases and J by 10 bases, with 7 bases of the junction left unmatched. Germline V CDR1 and CDR2: SQVTM, ANQGSEA. CDR3 in amino acids: CSVEDPGLAGGWEQFF. In DNA, the CDR3 is TGCAGCGTTGAAGACCCGGGACTAGCGGGAGGTTGGGAGCAGTTCTTC.

This clonotype was recorded a few times. The chain carries TRBV27 and TRBJ2-5; the D is unclear. Germline values: CDR1 MNHEY, CDR2 SMNVEV (reference sequence). CDR3 size: 12 residues. V lost 6 bases and J 6 bases, leaving 11 bases between the germline ends. DNA for the CDR3: TGTGCCAGCAGCCCGGGTGGGCAGACCCAGTACTTC. It encodes CASSPGGQTQYF.

This clonotype was detected many times. This chain joins TRBV20-1 and TRBJ2-5, with a tentative D call TRBD1 (5 bases). The CDR3 loop spans 13 amino acids. The V gene lost 2 bases and the J gene lost 5 bases, with 12 bases spanning the gap. The germline V gene encodes CDR1 DFQATT and CDR2 SNEGSKA (reference sequence). The chain's CDR3 is CSARQGFRETQYF. CDR3 nucleotide sequence: TGCAGTGCTAGACAGGGTTTCCGGGAGACCCAGTACTTC.

The chain has TRBV2 and TRBJ1-2, with D possibly TRBD1 on 5 matching bases. This CDR3 comprises 14 residues. V was clipped by 6 bases and J by 6 bases, with 17 bases between them. Germline V gene data show CDR1 as SNHLY and CDR2 as FYNNEI. The CDR3 spells CASSAVKGIHGYTF. DNA for the CDR3: TGTGCCAGCAGCGCTGTGAAGGGGATCCATGGCTACACCTTC. Drawing the rest from reference TRBV2 and TRBJ1-2, the complete variable domain is EPEVTQTPSHQVTQMGQEVILRCVPISNHLYFYWYRQILGQKVEFLVSFYNNEISEKSEIFDDQFSVERPDGSNFTLKIRSTKLEDSAMYFCASSAVKGIHGYTFGSGTRLTVV.

This clonotype was counted a few times. The chain employs TRBV12-3 or TRBV12-4 and TRBJ2-2; D not certain. V shed 7 bases and J shed 4 bases, with 13 bases lying between them. This CDR3 contains 14 residues. The CDR3 bases are TGTGCCAGCACCCCAATTTCGGGCACCGGGGAGCTGTTTTTT. Protein sequence: CASTPISGTGELFF.